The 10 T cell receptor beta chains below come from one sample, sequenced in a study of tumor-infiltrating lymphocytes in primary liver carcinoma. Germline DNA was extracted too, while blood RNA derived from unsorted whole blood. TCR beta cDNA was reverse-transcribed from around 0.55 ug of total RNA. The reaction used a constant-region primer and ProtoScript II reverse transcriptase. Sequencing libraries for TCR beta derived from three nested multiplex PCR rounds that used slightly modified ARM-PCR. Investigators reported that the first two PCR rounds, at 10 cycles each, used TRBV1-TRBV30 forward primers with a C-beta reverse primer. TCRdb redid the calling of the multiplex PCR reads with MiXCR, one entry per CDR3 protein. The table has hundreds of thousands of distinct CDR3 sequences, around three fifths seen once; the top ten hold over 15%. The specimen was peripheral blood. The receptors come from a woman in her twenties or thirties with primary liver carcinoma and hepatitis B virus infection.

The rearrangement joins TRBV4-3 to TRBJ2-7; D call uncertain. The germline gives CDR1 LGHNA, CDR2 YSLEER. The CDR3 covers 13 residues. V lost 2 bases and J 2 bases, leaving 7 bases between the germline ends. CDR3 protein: CASSQHLPYEQYF. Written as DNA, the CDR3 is TGCGCCAGCAGCCAACATCTGCCCTACGAGCAGTACTTC.

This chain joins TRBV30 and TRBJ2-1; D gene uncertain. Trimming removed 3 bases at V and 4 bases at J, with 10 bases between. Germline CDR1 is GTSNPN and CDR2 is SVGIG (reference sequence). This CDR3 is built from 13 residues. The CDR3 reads CAWRSTPYNEQFF. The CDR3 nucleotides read TGTGCCTGGAGATCGACTCCTTACAATGAGCAGTTCTTC.

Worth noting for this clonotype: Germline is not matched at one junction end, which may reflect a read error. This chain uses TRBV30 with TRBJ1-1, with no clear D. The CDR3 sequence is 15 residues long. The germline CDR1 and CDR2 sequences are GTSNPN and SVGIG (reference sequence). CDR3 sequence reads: CAWSVPRGRNIEAFF. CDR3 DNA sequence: TGTGCCTGGAGTGTACCGCGTGGGAGGAACATTGAAGCTTTCTTT.

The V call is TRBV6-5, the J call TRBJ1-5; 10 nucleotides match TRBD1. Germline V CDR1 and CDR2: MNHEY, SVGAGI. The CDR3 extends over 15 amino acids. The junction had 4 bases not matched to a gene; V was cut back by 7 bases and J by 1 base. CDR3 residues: CASTPTGGSNQPQHF. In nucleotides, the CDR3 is TGTGCCAGCACCCCGACAGGGGGCAGCAATCAGCCCCAGCATTTT.

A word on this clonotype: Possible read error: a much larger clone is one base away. For the CDR3, the DNA is TGTGCCAGCAGCTTGGCAGGACAAACCTACGAGCAGTACTTC. Translation gives CASSLAGQTYEQYF. J is TRBJ2-7 and V is TRBV7-9; maybe TRBD1 (5 bases). Germline CDR1 and CDR2: SEHNR and FQNEAQ (reference sequence). The length of the CDR3 is 14 residues. Trimming cost V 3 bases and J 2 bases, with 11 bases left between them.

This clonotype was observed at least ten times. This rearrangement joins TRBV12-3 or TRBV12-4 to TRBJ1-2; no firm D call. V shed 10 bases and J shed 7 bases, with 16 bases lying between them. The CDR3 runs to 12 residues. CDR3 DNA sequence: TGTGCCACCTACCGGGCCCCTGGTGGCTACACCTTC. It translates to CATYRAPGGYTF.

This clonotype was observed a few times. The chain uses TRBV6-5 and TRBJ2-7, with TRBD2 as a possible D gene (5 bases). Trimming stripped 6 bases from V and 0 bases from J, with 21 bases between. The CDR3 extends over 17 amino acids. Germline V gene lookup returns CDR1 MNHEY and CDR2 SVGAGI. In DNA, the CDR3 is TGTGCCAGCAGACCCTTCGAGGGAGCCCCCCTCTCCTACGAGCAGTACTTC. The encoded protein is CASRPFEGAPLSYEQYF.

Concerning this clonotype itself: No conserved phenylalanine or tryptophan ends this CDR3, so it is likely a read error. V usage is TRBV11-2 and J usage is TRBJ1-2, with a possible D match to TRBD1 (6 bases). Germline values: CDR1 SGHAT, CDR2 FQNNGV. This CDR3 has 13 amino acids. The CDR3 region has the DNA TGTGCCAGTAGCTCTCAGGGACATATTGGTTACACCCTC. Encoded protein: CASSSQGHIGYTL.

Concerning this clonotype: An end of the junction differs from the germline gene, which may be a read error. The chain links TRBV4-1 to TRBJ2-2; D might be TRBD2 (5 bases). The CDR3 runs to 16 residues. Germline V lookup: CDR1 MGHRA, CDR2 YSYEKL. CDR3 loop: CTSSQRYEGRTGELFF. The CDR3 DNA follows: TGCACCAGCAGCCAAAGATATGAGGGTCGTACCGGGGAGCTGTTTTTT.

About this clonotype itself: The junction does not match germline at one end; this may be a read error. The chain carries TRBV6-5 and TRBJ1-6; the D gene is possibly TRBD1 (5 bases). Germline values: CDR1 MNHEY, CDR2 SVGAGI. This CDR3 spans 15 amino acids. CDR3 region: CAGSPRDGRNSPLHF. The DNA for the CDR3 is TGTGCCGGCAGCCCCAGGGACGGAAGAAATTCACCCCTCCACTTT.